The rows below give T cell receptor beta chains drawn from one sample of a study of CD8 T cells in Susac syndrome. TCRdb analysed the immunoSEQ multiplex PCR reads with MiXCR anew, one entry per CDR3 protein. The table has some 170,000 distinct CDR3 sequences, around 93% seen once. The sample consisted of CD4+ T cells from PBMCs. The source is a human donor in good health. The CDR3 runs from the conserved cysteine through the conserved F or W. D genes are given only for firm matches. The size field is filled for only some rows; it gives once, few, many or a size class.

few,NA,TRBJ2-3,TRBV6-1,TGTGCCAGCAGTTGGGGTCCCACAGATACGCAGTATTTT,CASSWGPTDTQYF
NA,TRBD1,TRBJ1-2,TRBV20-1,TGCAGTGCGATTAAAGGGACAGGAGGGGGCTACACCTTC,CSAIKGTGGGYTF
NA,NA,TRBJ2-7,TRBV6-5,TGTGCCAGCAGTTGGACTAAAGGGGAGCAGTACTTC,CASSWTKGEQYF
NA,NA,TRBJ1-2,TRBV29-1,TGCAGCGTTGTATCAGGGTCCGAGGGCTACACCTTC,CSVVSGSEGYTF
NA,NA,TRBJ1-1,TRBV4-1,TGCGCCAGCAGCCAAGCTTCGAGTTTCCACACAAACACTGAAGCTTTCTTT,CASSQASSFHTNTEAFF
once,NA,TRBJ1-2,TRBV2,TGTGCCAGCAGATTGGACGGAGCTGGAGGCTACACCTTC,CASRLDGAGGYTF
NA,TRBD2,TRBJ2-7,TRBV27,TGTGCCAGCAGCCCCCAACTAGCGGGGGGCGAGCAGTACTTC,CASSPQLAGGEQYF
NA,TRBD1,TRBJ1-5,TRBV3-1,TGTGCCAGCAGCCTCAACAGGGGAAATCAGCCCCAGCATTTT,CASSLNRGNQPQHF
NA,NA,TRBJ2-7,TRBV7-9,TGTGCCAGCAGCTTAGGACCAACAAAGATCGAGCAGTACTTC,CASSLGPTKIEQYF
NA,TRBD1,TRBJ1-2,TRBV12-3/TRBV12-4,TGTGCCAGCACCATAGGACAGGGGAGGTATGGCTACACCTTC,CASTIGQGRYGYTF